These 9 T cell receptor beta chains were sequenced from one sample in a study of siplizumab effects on memory and regulatory T cells (dated by TCRdb to between 2018 and 2021). Libraries were made using the immunoSEQ multiplex PCR assay. Drawn from immuneACCESS, this table holds only the in-frame rearrangements with V and J called that TCRdb kept. Clones are partly lost; checked studies trace under half to an unresolved V gene and leave the rest unexplained. This sample lists 100,000 or so clones; approximately 92% were detected once. Together, the top ten hold just over 2.5% of the sample. The specimen was CD4+ T cells sorted from blood. The receptors derive from a human donor in good health. Some clones in this sample may be carry-over from other donors' samples.

This clone was recorded only once. The chain joins TRBV10-1 to TRBJ2-1; the D is unclear. Germline V gene lookup returns CDR1 WNHNN and CDR2 SYGVQD (reference sequence). Trimming took 2 bases from V and 10 from J, leaving 15 bases between them. CDR3 length: 14 residues. The DNA of the CDR3 is TGCGCCAGCAGTGAGACAAGGACGCTGGGGGAGCAGTTCTTC. Translating it yields CASSETRTLGEQFF.

The chain is built from TRBV18 and TRBJ2-5; no reliable D call. CDR3 length: 13 residues. Germline loops: CDR1 KGHSH, CDR2 LQKENI. The V gene lost 2 bases and the J gene lost 4 bases, with 8 bases spanning the gap. CDR3 DNA: TGTGCCAGCTCACCAGGAGCAGGAGAGACCCAGTACTTC. Encoded protein: CASSPGAGETQYF.

The chain joins TRBV10-3 to TRBJ2-5; 8 bases are shared with TRBD2. The ends lost 1 base at V and 1 base at J; junction bases unmatched: 2. The CDR3 has 15 amino acids. Germline values: CDR1 ENHRY, CDR2 SYGVKD. The CDR3 coding sequence is TGTGCCATCAGTGAGTTACTAGCGGCCCAAGAGACCCAGTACTTC. Encoded protein: CAISELLAAQETQYF.

The chain uses TRBV2 and TRBJ1-2; TRBD1 is a possible D gene (5 bases). This CDR3 comprises 12 residues. The germline V gene has CDR1 SNHLY and CDR2 FYNNEI. Trimming cost V 4 bases and J 8 bases, with 11 bases left between them. The CDR3 here is CASSGGGAGYTF. The CDR3 nucleotides read TGTGCCAGCAGTGGAGGAGGGGCCGGCTACACCTTC.

The chain combines TRBV5-1 with TRBJ1-4; no firm D call. CDR1 and CDR2 from the germline V gene are SGHRS and YFSETQ. This CDR3 spans 14 amino acids. Trimming took 2 bases from V and 0 from J, leaving 5 bases between them. The CDR3 loop is CASSFGSTNEKLFF. In DNA, the CDR3 is TGCGCCAGCAGCTTCGGTTCAACTAATGAAAAACTGTTTTTT.

V and J are TRBV2 and TRBJ2-5; TRBD2 agrees at 12 bases. The V gene's germline CDR1 is SNHLY and CDR2 FYNNEI. This CDR3 has 14 residues. V lost 5 bases to trimming and J lost 7 bases; unmatched junction nucleotides: 5. CDR3 sequence reads: CASSPSGRAATQYF. CDR3 sequence (DNA): TGTGCCAGCAGTCCTAGCGGGAGGGCCGCGACCCAGTACTTC.

The chain is built from TRBV6-4 and TRBJ2-1; a weak D match, TRBD2 (6 bases). Trimming pared 0 bases from V and 1 base from J, leaving 10 bases between. The V gene's germline CDR1 is MRHNA and CDR2 SNTAGT. The CDR3 spans 16 residues. The CDR3 loop reads CASSDSSAGSYNEQFF. The CDR3 DNA reads TGTGCCAGCAGTGACTCGAGTGCGGGATCCTACAATGAGCAGTTCTTC.

This chain uses TRBV5-4 with TRBJ1-2; D may be TRBD1 (6 bases). The V gene's germline CDR1 is SGHNT and CDR2 YYREEE (reference sequence). Trimming pared 1 base from V and 4 bases from J, leaving 8 bases between. The CDR3 is made up of 13 amino acids. CDR3 in amino acids: CASSLNRVYGYTF. DNA for the CDR3: TGTGCCAGCAGCTTGAACAGGGTCTATGGCTACACCTTC.

The chain uses TRBV4-2 and TRBJ2-7; 9 nucleotides line up with TRBD1. Losses at the gene ends were 4 bases for V and 2 bases for J; bases not matched to a gene: 9. The CDR3 is 16 residues long. CDR1 is LGHNA and CDR2 is YNFKEQ in the germline V gene. The DNA of the CDR3 is TGTGCCAGCAGCCTTCTGGAGGACAGGGGACCCTACGAGCAGTACTTC. This sequence encodes CASSLLEDRGPYEQYF.